The clone carrying this T cell receptor (beta chain) has a handful of counts. Its antigen is not identified. The record originates from a study of shared clonotypes between healthy human individuals. Study findings and constraints: In general, naive subsets displayed greater estimated richness than memory subsets did.

The table came from immunoSEQ multiplex PCR; TCRdb's copy has only in-frame clones and leaves some out. Of about 980,000 clones listed, around three quarters were seen once; the top ten hold approximately 1.5%. Germline CDR1 MNHNS, CDR2 SASEGT. The CDR3 length is 11 residues. Trimming took 3 bases from V and 7 from J, leaving 6 bases between them. Division of CD4+ cells produced a CD45RA+ naive subset and a CD45RA-negative memory subset. The sequencing sample was made of memory CD4+ T cells sorted from blood. Indicated subset: CD45RA-negative fraction. V usage is TRBV6-1 and J usage is TRBJ1-2, with unresolved D. The TCR originated in a young man in good health. The CDR3 protein is CASSDGVGYTF. The CDR3 DNA follows: TGTGCCAGCAGTGACGGGGTTGGCTACACCTTC.